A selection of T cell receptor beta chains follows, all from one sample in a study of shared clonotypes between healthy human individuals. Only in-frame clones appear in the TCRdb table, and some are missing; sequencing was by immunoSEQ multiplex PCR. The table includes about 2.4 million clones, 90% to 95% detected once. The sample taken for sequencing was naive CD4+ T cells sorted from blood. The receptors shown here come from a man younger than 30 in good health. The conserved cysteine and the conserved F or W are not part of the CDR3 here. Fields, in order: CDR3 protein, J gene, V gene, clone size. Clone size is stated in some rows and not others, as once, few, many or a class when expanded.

CDR3: ASTRPSGRASNTGELF
J: TRBJ2-2
V: TRBV19
size: -

CDR3: ASSLKAYEQY
J: TRBJ2-7
V: TRBV7-2
size: -

CDR3: ASSYTFGGSYEQY
J: TRBJ2-7
V: TRBV6-5
size: -

CDR3: ASSPGTSRAEQF
J: TRBJ2-1
V: TRBV5-1
size: -

CDR3: ASSLGLAGVNEQF
J: TRBJ2-1
V: TRBV27
size: -

CDR3: ASSPEGVAEAF
J: TRBJ1-1
V: TRBV2
size: few

CDR3: ASSRGTEKLLNTEAF
J: TRBJ1-1
V: TRBV19
size: -

CDR3: ASRSQGVGTYEQY
J: -
V: TRBV28
size: -

CDR3: ASSPTLSYEQY
J: TRBJ2-7
V: TRBV4-2
size: -

CDR3: ASSLWGPGYGYT
J: TRBJ1-2
V: TRBV5-6
size: once

CDR3: ASSVSPTDTQY
J: TRBJ2-3
V: TRBV9
size: -

CDR3: ASSQGAT
J: TRBJ2-3
V: TRBV3-1/TRBV3-2
size: -

CDR3: ASGLPPKGNTIY
J: TRBJ1-3
V: TRBV12-5
size: few

CDR3: ASRWTGGLQETQY
J: TRBJ2-5
V: TRBV7-2
size: -

CDR3: ASRPRESGETQY
J: TRBJ2-5
V: TRBV5-1
size: -

CDR3: ASSMAHRALEKLF
J: TRBJ1-4
V: TRBV19
size: -

CDR3: ASSFSPGGPEF
J: TRBJ2-1
V: TRBV7-2
size: -

CDR3: ASSLGGRSYEQY
J: TRBJ2-7
V: TRBV7-2
size: -

CDR3: ASRTGQGGTYGYT
J: TRBJ1-2
V: TRBV28
size: -

CDR3: ASSLGLAGGQETQY
J: TRBJ2-5
V: TRBV7-9
size: -

CDR3: ASSLDGLQSLEQY
J: TRBJ2-7
V: TRBV7-8
size: -

CDR3: ASRTGGGFQETQY
J: TRBJ2-5
V: TRBV5-1
size: once

CDR3: ASSPGNPGELF
J: TRBJ2-2
V: TRBV27
size: -

CDR3: ASKAGNNEQF
J: TRBJ2-1
V: TRBV2
size: -

CDR3: ASSVGSNTGELF
J: TRBJ2-2
V: TRBV25-1
size: -

CDR3: ATSRGDRPHEQY
J: TRBJ2-7
V: TRBV15
size: -

CDR3: ASSIQGPNTEAF
J: TRBJ1-1
V: TRBV5-1
size: -

CDR3: ASSQSRGYTDTQY
J: TRBJ2-3
V: TRBV7-3
size: -

CDR3: ATKDGPNEKLF
J: TRBJ1-4
V: TRBV10-3
size: -

CDR3: ASSRPFRTGDNTGELF
J: TRBJ2-2
V: TRBV7-2
size: -

CDR3: ASSLLGDHQETQY
J: TRBJ2-5
V: TRBV7-8
size: -

CDR3: AWTHPSTSGGYT
J: TRBJ1-2
V: TRBV30
size: -

CDR3: ASSEGRSSGNTIY
J: TRBJ1-3
V: TRBV2
size: -

CDR3: ASKKLLAPTDTQY
J: TRBJ2-3
V: TRBV27
size: -

CDR3: ASRPTRGGSYNEQF
J: TRBJ2-1
V: TRBV9
size: -

CDR3: ASSFRGGTEAF
J: TRBJ1-1
V: TRBV5-1
size: -

CDR3: ASSVVPGQGNEKLF
J: TRBJ1-4
V: TRBV27
size: once

CDR3: ASSPQGSTNEKLF
J: TRBJ1-4
V: TRBV27
size: -

CDR3: ASSLQTGRALSEQY
J: TRBJ2-7
V: TRBV19
size: -

CDR3: ASSVLLLVTKNIQY
J: TRBJ2-4
V: TRBV2
size: -

CDR3: SVEDDRGGSYEQY
J: -
V: TRBV29-1
size: once

CDR3: ASSPPGDYGNTIY
J: TRBJ1-3
V: TRBV18
size: once

CDR3: ASRGTSGPNEQF
J: TRBJ2-1
V: TRBV6-6
size: -

CDR3: ASSGQGAGELF
J: TRBJ2-2
V: TRBV6-1
size: -

CDR3: ASSLGTKNSYEQY
J: TRBJ2-7
V: TRBV5-6
size: -

CDR3: ASSLRGRDGYT
J: TRBJ1-2
V: TRBV5-1
size: -

CDR3: ASGLVPGAPVEQY
J: TRBJ2-7
V: TRBV12-5
size: -

CDR3: ASSETGTGGMSPLH
J: TRBJ1-6
V: TRBV7-9
size: once